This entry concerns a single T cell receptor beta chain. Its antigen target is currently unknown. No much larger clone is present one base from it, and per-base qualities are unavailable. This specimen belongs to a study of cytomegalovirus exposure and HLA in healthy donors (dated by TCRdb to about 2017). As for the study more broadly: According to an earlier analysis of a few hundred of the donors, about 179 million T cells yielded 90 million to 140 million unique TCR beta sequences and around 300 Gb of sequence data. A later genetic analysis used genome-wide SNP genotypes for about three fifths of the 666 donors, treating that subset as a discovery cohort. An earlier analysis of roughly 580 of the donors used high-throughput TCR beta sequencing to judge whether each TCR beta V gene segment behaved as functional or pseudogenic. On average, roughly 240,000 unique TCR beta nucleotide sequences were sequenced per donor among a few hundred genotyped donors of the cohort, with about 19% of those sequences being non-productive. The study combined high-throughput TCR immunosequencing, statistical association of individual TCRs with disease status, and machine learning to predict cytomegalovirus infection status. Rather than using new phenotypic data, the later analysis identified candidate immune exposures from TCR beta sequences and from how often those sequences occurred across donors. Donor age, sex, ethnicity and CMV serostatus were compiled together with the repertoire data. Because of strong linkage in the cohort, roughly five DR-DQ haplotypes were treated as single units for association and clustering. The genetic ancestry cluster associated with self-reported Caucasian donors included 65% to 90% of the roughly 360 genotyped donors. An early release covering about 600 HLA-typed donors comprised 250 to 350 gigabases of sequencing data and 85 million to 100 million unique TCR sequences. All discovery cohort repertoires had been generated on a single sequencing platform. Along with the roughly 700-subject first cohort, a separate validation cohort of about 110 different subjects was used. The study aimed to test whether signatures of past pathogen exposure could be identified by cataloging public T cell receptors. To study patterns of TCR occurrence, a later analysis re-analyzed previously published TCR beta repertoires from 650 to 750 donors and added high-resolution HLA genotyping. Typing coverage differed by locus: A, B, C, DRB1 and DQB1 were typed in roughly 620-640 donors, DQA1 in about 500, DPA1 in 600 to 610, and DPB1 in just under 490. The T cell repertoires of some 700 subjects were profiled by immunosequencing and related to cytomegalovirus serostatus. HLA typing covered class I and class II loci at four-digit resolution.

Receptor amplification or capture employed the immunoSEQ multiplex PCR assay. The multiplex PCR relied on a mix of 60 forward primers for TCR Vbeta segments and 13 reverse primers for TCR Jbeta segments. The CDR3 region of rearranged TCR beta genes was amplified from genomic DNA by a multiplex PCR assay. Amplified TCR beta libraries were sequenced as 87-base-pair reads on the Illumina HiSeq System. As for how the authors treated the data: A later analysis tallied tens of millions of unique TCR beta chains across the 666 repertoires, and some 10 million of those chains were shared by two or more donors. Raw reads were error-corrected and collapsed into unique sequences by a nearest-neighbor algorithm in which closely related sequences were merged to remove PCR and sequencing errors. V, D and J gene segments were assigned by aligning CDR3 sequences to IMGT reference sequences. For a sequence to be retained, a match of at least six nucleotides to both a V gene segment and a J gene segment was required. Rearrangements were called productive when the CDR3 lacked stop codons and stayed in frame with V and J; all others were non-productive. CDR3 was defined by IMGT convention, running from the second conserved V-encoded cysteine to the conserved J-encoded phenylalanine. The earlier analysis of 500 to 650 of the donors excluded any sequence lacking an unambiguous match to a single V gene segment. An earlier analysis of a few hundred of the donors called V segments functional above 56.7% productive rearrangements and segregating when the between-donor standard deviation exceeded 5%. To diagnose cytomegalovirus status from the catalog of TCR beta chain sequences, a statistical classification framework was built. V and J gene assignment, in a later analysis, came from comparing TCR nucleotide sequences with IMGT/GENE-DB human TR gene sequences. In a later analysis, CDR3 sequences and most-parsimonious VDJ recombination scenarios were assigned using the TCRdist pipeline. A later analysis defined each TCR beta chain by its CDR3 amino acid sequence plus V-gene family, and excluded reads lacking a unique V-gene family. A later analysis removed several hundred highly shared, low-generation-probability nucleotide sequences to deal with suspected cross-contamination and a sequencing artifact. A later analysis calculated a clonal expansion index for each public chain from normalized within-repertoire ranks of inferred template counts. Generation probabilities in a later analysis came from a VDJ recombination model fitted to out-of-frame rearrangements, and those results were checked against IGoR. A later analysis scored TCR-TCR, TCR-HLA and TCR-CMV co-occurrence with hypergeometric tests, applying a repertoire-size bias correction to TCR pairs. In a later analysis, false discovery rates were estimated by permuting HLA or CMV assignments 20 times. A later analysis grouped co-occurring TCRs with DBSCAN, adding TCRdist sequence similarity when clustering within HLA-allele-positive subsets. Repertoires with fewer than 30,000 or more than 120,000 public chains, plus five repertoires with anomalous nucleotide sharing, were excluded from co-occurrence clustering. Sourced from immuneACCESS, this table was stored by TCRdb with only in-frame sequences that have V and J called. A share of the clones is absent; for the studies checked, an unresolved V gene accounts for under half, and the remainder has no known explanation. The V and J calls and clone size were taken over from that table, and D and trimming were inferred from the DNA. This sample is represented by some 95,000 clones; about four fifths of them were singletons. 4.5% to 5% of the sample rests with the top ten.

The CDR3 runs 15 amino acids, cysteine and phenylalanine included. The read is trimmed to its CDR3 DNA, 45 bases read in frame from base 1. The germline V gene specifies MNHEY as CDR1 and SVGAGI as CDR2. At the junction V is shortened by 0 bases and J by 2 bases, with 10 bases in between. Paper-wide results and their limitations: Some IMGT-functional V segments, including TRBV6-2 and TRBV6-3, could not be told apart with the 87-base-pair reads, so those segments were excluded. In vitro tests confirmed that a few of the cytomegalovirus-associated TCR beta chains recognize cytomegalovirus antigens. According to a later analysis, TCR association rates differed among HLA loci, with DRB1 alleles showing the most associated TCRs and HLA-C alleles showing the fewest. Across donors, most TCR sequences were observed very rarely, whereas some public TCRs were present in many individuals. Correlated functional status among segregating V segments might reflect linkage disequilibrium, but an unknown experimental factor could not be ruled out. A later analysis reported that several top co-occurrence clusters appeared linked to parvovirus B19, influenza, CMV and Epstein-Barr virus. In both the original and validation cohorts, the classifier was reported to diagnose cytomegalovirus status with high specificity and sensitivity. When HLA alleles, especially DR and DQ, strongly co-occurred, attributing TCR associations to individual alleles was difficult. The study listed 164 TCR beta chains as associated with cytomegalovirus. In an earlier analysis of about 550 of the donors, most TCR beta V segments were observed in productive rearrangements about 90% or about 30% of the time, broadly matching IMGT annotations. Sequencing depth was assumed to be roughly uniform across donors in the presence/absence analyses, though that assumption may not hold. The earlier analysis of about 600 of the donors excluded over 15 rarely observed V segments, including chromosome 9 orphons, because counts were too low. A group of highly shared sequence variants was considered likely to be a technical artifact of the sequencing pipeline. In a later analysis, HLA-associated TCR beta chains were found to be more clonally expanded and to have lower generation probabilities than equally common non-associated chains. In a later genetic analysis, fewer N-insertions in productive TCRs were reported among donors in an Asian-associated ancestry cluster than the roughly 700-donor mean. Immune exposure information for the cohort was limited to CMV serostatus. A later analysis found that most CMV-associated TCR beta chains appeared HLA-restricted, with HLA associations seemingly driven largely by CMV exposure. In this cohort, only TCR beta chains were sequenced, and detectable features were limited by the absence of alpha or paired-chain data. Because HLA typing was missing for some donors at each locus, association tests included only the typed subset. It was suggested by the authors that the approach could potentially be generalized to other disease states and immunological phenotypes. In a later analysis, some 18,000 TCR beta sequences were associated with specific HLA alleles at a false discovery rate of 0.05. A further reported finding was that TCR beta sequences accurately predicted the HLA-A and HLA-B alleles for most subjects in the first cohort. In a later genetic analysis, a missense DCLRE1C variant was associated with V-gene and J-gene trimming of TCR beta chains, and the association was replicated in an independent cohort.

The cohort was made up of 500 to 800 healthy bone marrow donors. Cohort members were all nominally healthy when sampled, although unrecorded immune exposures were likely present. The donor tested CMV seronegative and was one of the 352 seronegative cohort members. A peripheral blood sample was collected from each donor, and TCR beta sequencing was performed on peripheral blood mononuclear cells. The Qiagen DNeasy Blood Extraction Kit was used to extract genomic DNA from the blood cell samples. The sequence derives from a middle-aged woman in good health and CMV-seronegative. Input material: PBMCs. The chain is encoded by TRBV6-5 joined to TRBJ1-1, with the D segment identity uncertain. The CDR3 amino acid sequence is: CASSYSPQVNTEAFF. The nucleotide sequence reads TGTGCCAGCAGTTACTCGCCCCAGGTAAACACTGAAGCTTTCTTT.